The source of this TCR beta chain is a study of T cell responses to AZD1222 COVID-19 vaccine. Per germline, CDR1 SGDLS and CDR2 YYNGEE. CDR3 length: 13 amino acids. Trimming removed 3 bases from V and 4 bases from J; junction bases left unmatched: 3. Notes on the study in general: Of the AZD1222 recipients, only five or six were seropositive at baseline. Spike-wide coverage was observed for vaccine-associated CD4 TCRs, with dominant responses at 160-218 and 743-854. Nearly half of spike-specific TCRs reportedly go after variant regions that carry no mutations.

Some clones are missing from TCRdb's copy, which holds only in-frame ones; the method was immunoSEQ multiplex PCR. The sample comprises tens of thousands of clones, around 89% of which are singletons, and over 5.5% rests with the top ten. This clone was picked up one time. The antigen is undetermined. The origin of this receptor is an adult in good health. J is TRBJ1-1 and V is TRBV9, with TRBD1 identical over 7 bases. The specimen was peripheral blood, collected on day 0 of AZD1222 vaccination. The CDR3 reads CASSAGTATEAFF. The CDR3 nucleotides read TGTGCCAGCAGCGCCGGGACAGCCACTGAAGCTTTCTTT.